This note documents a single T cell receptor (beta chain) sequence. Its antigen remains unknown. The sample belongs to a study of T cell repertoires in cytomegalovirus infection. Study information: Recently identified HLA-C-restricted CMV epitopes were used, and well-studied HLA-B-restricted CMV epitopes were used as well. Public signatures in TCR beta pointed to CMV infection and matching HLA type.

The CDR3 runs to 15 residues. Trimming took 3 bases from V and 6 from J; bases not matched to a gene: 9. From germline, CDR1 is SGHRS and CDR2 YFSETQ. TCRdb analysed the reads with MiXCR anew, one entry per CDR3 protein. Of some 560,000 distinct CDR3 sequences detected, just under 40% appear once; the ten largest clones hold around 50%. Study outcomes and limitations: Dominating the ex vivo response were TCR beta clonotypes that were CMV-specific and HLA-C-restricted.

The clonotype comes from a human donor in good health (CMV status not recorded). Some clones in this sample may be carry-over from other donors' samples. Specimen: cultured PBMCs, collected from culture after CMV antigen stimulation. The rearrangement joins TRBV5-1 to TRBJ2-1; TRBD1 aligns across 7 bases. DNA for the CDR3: TGCGCCAGCAGCTCAGCCGACAGGGTCGGCAATGAGCAGTTCTTC. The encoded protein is CASSSADRVGNEQFF.